These 8 T cell receptor beta chains came from one sample sequenced in a study of PD-L1 blockade in urothelial cancer. Sequenced by immunoSEQ multiplex PCR; TCRdb stores in-frame clones only, minus some. The table lists more than 80,000 clones, roughly 82% of them singletons, with over 7.5% in the top ten. This specimen was PBMCs, taken around atezolizumab (anti-PD-L1) treatment. The receptors were gathered from a man aged 70-80 years with urothelial cancer.

The rearrangement joins TRBV7-3 to TRBJ2-7, with 9 bases that match TRBD1. This CDR3 has 15 amino acids. The germline V gene encodes CDR1 SGHTA and CDR2 FQGTGA. Unmatched junction bases numbered 9, after V lost 5 bases and J lost 4 bases. DNA of the CDR3: TGTGCCAGCAGCATCGAAGGGACAGGGCTGTACGAGCAGTACTTC. Amino acid sequence: CASSIEGTGLYEQYF. Complete variable domain (other parts from reference TRBV7-3 and TRBJ2-7): GAGVSQTPSNKVTEKGKYVELRCDPISGHTALYWYRQSLGQGPEFLIYFQGTGAADDSGLPNDRFFAVRPEGSVSTLKIQRTERGDSAVYLCASSIEGTGLYEQYFGPGTRLTVT.

There are a few counts of this clone. J is TRBJ2-7 and V is TRBV25-1, with TRBD2 matching over 13 bases. The CDR3 is made up of 15 amino acids. V lost 1 base and J lost 6; bases outside the gene matches: 3. Germline CDR1 MGHDK, CDR2 SYGVNS. CDR3 amino acids: CASSEWTSGRAEQYF. CDR3 DNA sequence: TGTGCCAGCAGTGAATGGACTAGCGGGAGAGCCGAGCAGTACTTC.

The V gene is TRBV4-2, the J gene TRBJ2-7; 9 positions match TRBD2. CDR3 size: 18 residues. The trim removed 0 bases at V and 0 bases at J, leaving 9 bases unmatched. The germline gives CDR1 LGHNA, CDR2 YNFKEQ. This CDR3 reads CASSQESGGSGVSYEQYF. CDR3 coding DNA: TGTGCCAGCAGCCAAGAAAGCGGGGGGAGCGGGGTCTCCTACGAGCAGTACTTC.

The chain couples TRBV11-3 to TRBJ2-7; D not certain. Trimming took 8 bases from V and 0 from J, leaving 11 bases between them. CDR3 length: 13 amino acids. Looked up from germline, CDR1 is SGHNT and CDR2 is YENEEA. As DNA, the CDR3 is TGTGCCAGCCGTCGTTCGGGCTCCTACGAGCAGTACTTC. Its translation: CASRRSGSYEQYF. Full variable domain (missing parts from reference TRBV11-3 and TRBJ2-7): EAGVVQSPRYKIIEKKQPVAFWCNPISGHNTLYWYLQNLGQGPELLIRYENEEAVDDSQLPKDRFSAERLKGVDSTLKIQPAELGDSAVYLCASRRSGSYEQYFGPGTRLTVT.

J is TRBJ2-7 and V is TRBV6-5; 7 bases line up with TRBD1. J gave up 1 base and V 4 bases, and 4 bases lay outside the gene matches. Germline assignment: CDR1 MNHEY and CDR2 SVGAGI. The CDR3 contains 14 residues. The CDR3 loop reads CASSSNRGSYEQYF. CDR3 in DNA: TGTGCCAGCAGTTCCAACAGGGGTTCCTACGAGCAGTACTTC.

This chain links TRBV7-9 with TRBJ1-3; D remains unclear. Looked up from germline, CDR1 is SEHNR and CDR2 is FQNEAQ (reference sequence). The CDR3 is made up of 15 amino acids. The ends were cut back, 0 bases at V and 1 base at J, with 7 bases in the middle. The CDR3 here is CASSLARGSGNTIYF. The CDR3 DNA reads TGTGCCAGCAGCTTAGCGCGCGGATCTGGAAACACCATATATTTT. Full variable domain (outside the CDR3, taken from reference TRBV7-9 and TRBJ1-3): DTGVSQNPRHKITKRGQNVTFRCDPISEHNRLYWYRQTLGQGPEFLTYFQNEAQLEKSRLLSDRFSAERPKGSFSTLEIQRTEQGDSAMYLCASSLARGSGNTIYFGEGSWLTVV.

The chain is built from TRBV19 and TRBJ1-5; 9 nucleotides align to TRBD1. CDR3 length equals 16 residues. After removal of 4 bases from V and 3 bases from J, the junction contained 7 bases not matched to a gene. CDR1 and CDR2 (germline): LNHDA, SQIVND (reference sequence). CDR3 in DNA: TGTGCCAGTAGTAGACGGACAGGGGCGCCCAATCAGCCCCAGCATTTT. It is translated as CASSRRTGAPNQPQHF. Supplemented by reference TRBV19 and TRBJ1-5, the full variable domain reads DGGITQSPKYLFRKEGQNVTLSCEQNLNHDAMYWYRQDPGQGLRLIYYSQIVNDFQKGDIAEGYSVSREKKESFPLTVTSAQKNPTAFYLCASSRRTGAPNQPQHFGDGTRLSIL.

The V and J genes are TRBV11-2 and TRBJ2-7; 10 bases agree with TRBD1. The J segment lost 5 bases and the V segment lost 3 bases, leaving 10 bases of the junction unmatched. The CDR3 is made up of 16 amino acids. Germline-derived CDR1 and CDR2 are SGHAT and FQNNGV. Written as DNA, the CDR3 is TGTGCCAGCAGCTTCCTTTTGGGACAGGGGCAACACGAGCAGTACTTC. This translates into CASSFLLGQGQHEQYF.